These 5 T cell receptor beta chains were sequenced from one sample in a study of T cells in Graves' hyperthyroidism and ophthalmopathy. Amplification of TCR beta CDR3 regions used RNA as the template. Carried out on the TCR CDR3, a first-round RT-PCR used the HTBI primer set. TCRdb re-called the multiplex PCR reads through MiXCR, storing one row per CDR3 protein. Of some 440,000 distinct CDR3 sequences in the sample, approximately 14% were seen once. Sequencing was performed on blood. The receptors come from a woman between 18 and 30 years old with Graves' hyperthyroidism.

Notes on this clonotype: A much larger clone lies a single base off, so this may be a read error. The chain carries TRBV4-3 and TRBJ1-1; 7 nucleotides agree with TRBD1. Germline V lookup: CDR1 LGHNA, CDR2 YSLEER. This CDR3 contains 13 residues. CDR3 in amino acids: CDSATRQGAEAFF. CDR3 DNA sequence: TGCGACAGCGCCACGAGACAGGGTGCTGAAGCTTTCTTT.

This clonotype came up a few times. As DNA, the CDR3 is TGTGCCAGCAGCCAAGAAGGGTTAGCGGGATTGTACAATGAGCAGTTCTTC. Protein: CASSQEGLAGLYNEQFF. The V call is TRBV14, the J call TRBJ2-1, with 8 bases fitting TRBD2. The CDR3 runs to 17 residues. Germline lookup yields CDR1 SGHDN and CDR2 FVKESK. The trim removed 0 bases at V and 4 bases at J, leaving 8 bases unmatched. The full variable domain, completed using reference TRBV14 and TRBJ2-1, is EAGVTQFPSHSVIEKGQTVTLRCDPISGHDNLYWYRRVMGKEIKFLLHFVKESKQDESGMPNNRFLAERTGGTYSTLKVQPAELEDSGVYFCASSQEGLAGLYNEQFFGPGTRLTVL.

This clonotype was seen many times. The chain recombines TRBV6-1 with TRBJ2-2, with a weak D call TRBD1 (5 bases). Trimming took 4 bases from V and 4 from J, leaving 7 bases between them. This CDR3 has 13 residues. The V gene's germline CDR1 is MNHNS and CDR2 SASEGT. The CDR3 region has the DNA TGTGCCAGCAGTGTAACAGGCACCGGGGAGCTGTTTTTT. This sequence encodes CASSVTGTGELFF.

This clonotype turned up a few times. The chain employs TRBV28 and TRBJ2-1; either TRBD1 or TRBD2 may supply D (5 bases each). The CDR3 contains 19 residues. V was shortened by 3 bases and J by 4 bases, with 25 bases between the two germline ends. Germline V gene sequence: CDR1 MDHEN, CDR2 SYDVKM. CDR3 sequence: CASSLQLGPAGARYNEQFF. The CDR3 DNA is TGTGCCAGCAGTTTGCAATTGGGCCCCGCCGGGGCAAGATACAATGAGCAGTTCTTC. Based on the CDR3 plus reference TRBV28 and TRBJ2-1, the full variable domain is DVKVTQSSRYLVKRTGEKVFLECVQDMDHENMFWYRQDPGLGLRLIYFSYDVKMKEKGDIPEGYSVSREKKERFSLILESASTNQTSMYLCASSLQLGPAGARYNEQFFGPGTRLTVL.

The table lists this clonotype with many counts. V usage is TRBV3-1 and J usage is TRBJ2-7; perhaps TRBD1 as D (6 bases). The CDR3 is made up of 16 amino acids. The V end lost 1 base, the J end lost 2 bases, and 15 bases lay between the germline ends. Germline-derived CDR1 and CDR2 are LGHDT and YNNKEL (reference sequence). CDR3: CASSQGPATGTYEQYF. DNA of the CDR3: TGTGCCAGCAGCCAAGGGCCTGCAACAGGGACCTACGAGCAGTACTTC.